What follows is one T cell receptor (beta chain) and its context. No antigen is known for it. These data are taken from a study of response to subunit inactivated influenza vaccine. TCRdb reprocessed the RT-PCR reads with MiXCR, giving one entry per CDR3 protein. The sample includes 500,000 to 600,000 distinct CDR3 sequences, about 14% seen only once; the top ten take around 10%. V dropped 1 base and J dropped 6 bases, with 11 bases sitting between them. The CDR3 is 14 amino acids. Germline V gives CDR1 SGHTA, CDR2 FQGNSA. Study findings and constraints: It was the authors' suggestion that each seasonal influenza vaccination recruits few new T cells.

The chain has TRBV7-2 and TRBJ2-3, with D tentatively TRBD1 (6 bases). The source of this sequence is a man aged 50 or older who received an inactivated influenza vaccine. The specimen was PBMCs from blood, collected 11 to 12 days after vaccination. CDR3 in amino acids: CASSLVGGWDTQYF. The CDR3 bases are TGTGCCAGCAGCTTAGTAGGGGGATGGGATACGCAGTATTTT.